These 15 T cell receptor beta chains were sequenced from one sample in a study of shared clonotypes between healthy human individuals (dated by TCRdb to the early 2020s). Library method: the immunoSEQ multiplex PCR assay. Drawn from immuneACCESS, this table holds only the in-frame rearrangements with V and J called that TCRdb kept. Clones are partly lost; checked studies trace under half to an unresolved V gene and leave the rest unexplained. The sample table contains approximately 1,500,000 clones; only one count was recorded for about 96% of them. Over 1% of the sample is in the top ten clones. The sequenced material came from naive CD4+ T cells sorted from blood. What this sample's cell subset or site label stands for: CD45RA+ positively selected. The receptors were gathered from a man aged 30 to 39 in good health.

This sequence joins TRBV28 and TRBJ2-7; 11 nucleotides agree with TRBD1. This CDR3 has 15 residues. The germline V gene has CDR1 MDHEN and CDR2 SYDVKM. The V gene end was trimmed by 3 bases and the J gene end by 6 bases; junction bases not matched to a gene: 7. CDR3 amino acids: CASSFMGQGVREQYF. The CDR3 DNA reads TGTGCCAGCAGTTTTATGGGACAGGGGGTCCGCGAGCAGTACTTC.

The rearrangement joins TRBV28 to TRBJ1-5; D remains ambiguous. The CDR3 has 14 residues. Germline V gene sequence: CDR1 MDHEN, CDR2 SYDVKM. V gave up 4 bases and J gave up 2 bases, with 9 bases separating them. The DNA of the CDR3 is TGTGCCAGCAGTTCCTATGGGGGCAATCAGCCCCAGCATTTT. Translated, it gives CASSSYGGNQPQHF.

About this clone itself: Other DNA sequences from this sample encode an identical CDR3 as well. This rearrangement joins TRBV11-3 to TRBJ2-2; D gene uncertain. The CDR3 has 14 amino acids. Looked up from germline, CDR1 is SGHNT and CDR2 is YENEEA. V was trimmed by 3 bases and J by 1 base, leaving 6 bases between them. This chain's CDR3 is CASSFSGNTGELFF. The CDR3 DNA sequence: TGTGCCAGCAGCTTTTCCGGGAACACCGGGGAGCTGTTTTTT. The variable domain in full, with the rest retrieved from reference TRBV11-3 and TRBJ2-2, is EAGVVQSPRYKIIEKKQPVAFWCNPISGHNTLYWYLQNLGQGPELLIRYENEEAVDDSQLPKDRFSAERLKGVDSTLKIQPAELGDSAVYLCASSFSGNTGELFFGEGSRLTVL.

The genes are TRBV5-4 and TRBJ2-5, with TRBD2 as a possible D gene (6 bases). The germline V gene encodes CDR1 SGHNT and CDR2 YYREEE (reference sequence). V lost 2 bases, J lost 0 bases, and 11 bases lay in between. The CDR3 runs to 15 residues. The DNA of the CDR3 is TGTGCCAGCAGCTTCCCCCAGCGGGACCAAGAGACCCAGTACTTC. Its protein product is CASSFPQRDQETQYF.

A single count supports this clone. In DNA, the CDR3 is TGCGCCAGCAGCACCGGCAAGGGGAACGAGCAGTACTTC. This gives the protein CASSTGKGNEQYF. The chain recombines TRBV5-1 with TRBJ2-7; D perhaps matches TRBD1 (5 bases). V was trimmed by 4 bases and J by 5 bases, leaving 13 bases between them. The germline V gene encodes CDR1 SGHRS and CDR2 YFSETQ. CDR3 length: 13 amino acids.

This clone was seen just once. The sample holds other DNA sequences that translate to the same CDR3. The CDR3: CASSPTGSEQYF. The CDR3 DNA follows: TGTGCCAGCTCACCTACAGGGTCCGAGCAGTACTTC. The chain joins TRBV18 to TRBJ2-7; D possibly corresponds to TRBD1 (6 bases). V lost 3 bases and J 6 bases, leaving 9 bases between the germline ends. The CDR3 totals 12 residues. Germline assignment: CDR1 KGHSH and CDR2 LQKENI. Supplemented by reference TRBV18 and TRBJ2-7, the full variable domain reads NAGVMQNPRHLVRRRGQEARLRCSPMKGHSHVYWYRQLPEEGLKFMVYLQKENIIDESGMPKERFSAEFPKEGPSILRIQQVVRGDSAAYFCASSPTGSEQYFGPGTRLTVT.

The genes are TRBV18 and TRBJ2-7; TRBD2 matches at 11 bases. From germline, CDR1 is KGHSH and CDR2 LQKENI. Trimming at V came to 5 bases and at J to 5 bases, leaving 17 bases not matched to a gene. This CDR3 is 18 amino acids long. The CDR3 DNA reads as TGTGCCAGCTCATACCTCGGGACTAGCGGAGGAACAGTCGACGAGCAGTACTTC. Its translation: CASSYLGTSGGTVDEQYF.

The V gene is TRBV6-1, the J gene TRBJ2-7; TRBD2 might be the D (5 bases). Trimming took off 2 bases at V and 2 bases at J, with 13 bases between the two ends. Germline V gene lookup returns CDR1 MNHNS and CDR2 SASEGT. The CDR3 contains 15 residues. CDR3 in DNA: TGTGCCAGCAGTGAAAGCCCGGACTCCCCCTACGAGCAGTACTTC. Translation: CASSESPDSPYEQYF.

This clone was found a few times. The chain joins TRBV10-1 to TRBJ1-2, with 8 bases aligning to TRBD1. The length of the CDR3 is 13 residues. Germline lookup yields CDR1 WNHNN and CDR2 SYGVQD (reference sequence). J gave up 4 bases and V 5 bases, and 3 bases lay outside the gene matches. CDR3 DNA sequence: TGCGCCAGCAGTTTTGACAGGGGCTATGGCTACACCTTC. Translation gives CASSFDRGYGYTF.

The chain has TRBV6-5 and TRBJ1-1, with a possible D match to TRBD1 (5 bases). The CDR3 is made up of 11 amino acids. Trimming stripped 6 bases from V and 7 bases from J, with 9 bases between. Germline V gene sequence: CDR1 MNHEY, CDR2 SVGAGI. The CDR3 sequence: CASRQALEAFF. DNA for the CDR3: TGTGCCAGCAGACAGGCCCTTGAAGCTTTCTTT.

V is TRBV2 and J is TRBJ2-7, with TRBD2 matching 9 bases. V trimming: 2 bases; J trimming: 2 bases; junction bases outside the gene matches: 4. The CDR3 spans 15 residues. The V gene's germline CDR1 is SNHLY and CDR2 FYNNEI. The CDR3 here is CASSEPSGATYEQYF. CDR3 coding DNA: TGTGCCAGCAGTGAACCTAGCGGGGCGACCTACGAGCAGTACTTC.

This rearrangement joins TRBV5-4 to TRBJ2-1, with 9 bases aligning to TRBD2. This CDR3 contains 17 residues. Germline CDR1 is SGHNT and CDR2 is YYREEE (reference sequence). V trimming: 5 bases; J trimming: 9 bases; junction bases outside the gene matches: 18. The DNA for the CDR3 is TGTGCCAGCAGGAGGTCTAGCGGGATAGCCCCTGCGGGTGAGCAGTTCTTC. It translates to CASRRSSGIAPAGEQFF.

The V call is TRBV7-9, the J call TRBJ2-7; 9 bases are shared with TRBD1. V shed 5 bases, J shed 6 bases, and the junction held 5 bases outside the gene matches. Germline V gene sequence: CDR1 SEHNR, CDR2 FQNEAQ (reference sequence). The CDR3 covers 13 residues. CDR3 nucleotides: TGTGCCAGCAGCCGGGACAGGGATTCCGAGCAGTACTTC. Translating gives CASSRDRDSEQYF.

This clone has more than one count but fewer than ten. The V and J genes are TRBV4-2 and TRBJ1-5, with TRBD1 as a possible D gene (5 bases). V gave up 0 bases and J gave up 5 bases, with 17 bases separating them. The germline gives CDR1 LGHNA, CDR2 YNFKEQ. CDR3 size: 17 residues. In nucleotides, the CDR3 is TGTGCCAGCAGCCAAGATAGTCAGGGACCCCCCCATCAGCCCCAGCATTTT. Translation gives CASSQDSQGPPHQPQHF.

The CDR3 sequence is CASSVTGTSGSGLFGETQYF. CDR3 coding DNA: TGTGCCAGCAGCGTTACCGGGACTAGCGGGAGCGGTTTGTTCGGAGAGACCCAGTACTTC. The chain joins TRBV9 to TRBJ2-5; 14 nucleotides agree with TRBD2. J lost 4 bases, V lost 2 bases, and 16 bases had no gene match. Germline V lookup: CDR1 SGDLS, CDR2 YYNGEE. The CDR3 has 20 residues.